This T cell receptor beta chain was sequenced for a study of T cell repertoires in cytomegalovirus infection. TCRdb re-analysed the reads in MiXCR, keeping a single row per CDR3 protein. There are approximately 74,000 distinct CDR3 sequences in the sample; 35% to 45% occur only once, and more than 80% lies in the top ten. On this clonotype itself: Its target is not known.

Germline-derived CDR1 and CDR2 are SGHTA and FQGNSA. J was trimmed by 1 base and V by 5 bases; bases with no gene match: 19. The CDR3 has 19 amino acids. This specimen consisted of CD8+ T cells from cultured PBMCs, obtained from culture after CMV antigen stimulation. The source of this sequence is a human donor in good health (CMV status not recorded). Some clones in this sample may be carry-over from other donors' samples. This sequence joins TRBV7-2 and TRBJ1-1; 7 nucleotides align to TRBD1. In DNA form, the CDR3 reads TGTGCCAGCAGCCCGAAAAGCGGGCAGGGGGTCATATCGAACACTGAAGCTTTCTTT. It codes for CASSPKSGQGVISNTEAFF.